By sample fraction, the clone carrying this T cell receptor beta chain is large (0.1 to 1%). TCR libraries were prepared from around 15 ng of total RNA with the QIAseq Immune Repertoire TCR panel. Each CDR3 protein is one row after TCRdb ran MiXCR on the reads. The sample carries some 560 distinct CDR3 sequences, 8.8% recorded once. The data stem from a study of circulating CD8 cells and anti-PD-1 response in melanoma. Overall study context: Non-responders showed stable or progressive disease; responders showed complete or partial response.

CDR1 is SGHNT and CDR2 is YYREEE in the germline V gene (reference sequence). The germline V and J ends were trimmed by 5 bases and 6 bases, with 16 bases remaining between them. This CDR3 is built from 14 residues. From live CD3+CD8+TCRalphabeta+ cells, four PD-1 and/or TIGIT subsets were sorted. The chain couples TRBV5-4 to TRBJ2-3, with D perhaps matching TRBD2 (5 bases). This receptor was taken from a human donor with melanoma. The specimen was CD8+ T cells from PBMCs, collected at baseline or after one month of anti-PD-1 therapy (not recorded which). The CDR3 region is CASRIRGQEDTQYF. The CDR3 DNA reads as TGTGCCAGCAGAATCAGAGGGCAGGAGGATACGCAGTATTTT. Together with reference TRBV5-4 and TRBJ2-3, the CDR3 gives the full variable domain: ETGVTQSPTHLIKTRGQQVTLRCSSQSGHNTVSWYQQALGQGPQFIFQYYREEENGRGNFPPRFSGLQFPNYSSELNVNALELDDSALYLCASRIRGQEDTQYFGPGTRLTVL.